The T cell receptor (beta chain) under discussion was sequenced for a study of identical twins. Whole-study findings and limits: Insertions were fewer in abundant cord blood beta clonotypes, whereas memory repertoires showed none of this pattern. Within monozygotic twins, out-of-frame TCR alpha sharing was underestimated by the models. Surplus twin overlap in beta out-of-frame sequences was less pronounced.

cDNA carried unique molecular identifiers, and a universal primer site was added by template switching. TCRdb fed the 5' RACE reads into MiXCR, producing one record per CDR3 protein. The sample has under 900,000 distinct CDR3 sequences; about 12% are singletons. The CDR3 sequence is 14 residues long. Germline-derived CDR1 and CDR2 are LGHNA and YNFKEQ. The V end was cut by 6 bases, the J end by 6 bases, with 17 bases between. Comments on this clonotype: Its antigen is currently unknown.

These records were also assigned to another study, of yellow fever vaccine responses in identical twins.

The sequencing sample was made of PBMCs. The receptor was derived from a woman in her late teens or twenties in good health. The V gene is TRBV4-2, the J gene TRBJ1-1; a possible D gene is TRBD1 (5 bases). The CDR3 is CASRPGAGFAEAFF. The CDR3 bases are TGTGCCAGCAGGCCCGGGGCGGGGTTCGCTGAAGCTTTCTTT.